This is a list of T cell receptor beta chains from one sample in a study of liver allograft versus peripheral blood T cells. From the reads, TCRdb called clonotypes with MiXCR, one entry per CDR3 protein. The sample holds about 7,800 distinct CDR3 sequences, under 20% seen once. These receptors all come from a human patient who had a liver transplant. Some T cells may have originated in the graft donor. Each CDR3 is given without its conserved first and last residue. Each record gives: J gene, D gene, CDR3 length, V gene, CDR3 protein. A D gene is named only where the DNA matches it firmly.

>TRBJ1-1|NA|13|TRBV7-2
ASSPFSGTAEEAF
>TRBJ1-1|NA|11|TRBV25-1
ASSEYRDTEAF
>TRBJ1-6|TRBD1|10|TRBV6-5
ASSGTASPLH
>TRBJ1-3|TRBD1|13|TRBV6-5
ASSRDRFSGNTIY
>TRBJ2-1|TRBD2|12|TRBV28
ASSLLAGGNEQF
>TRBJ2-7|TRBD2|11|TRBV11-2
ASSTREGHEQY
>TRBJ1-4|TRBD1|12|TRBV20-1
SASFGTGGGKLF
>TRBJ1-5|NA|13|TRBV6-2/TRBV6-3
ASSYLGEGNQPQH
>TRBJ1-4|NA|12|TRBV12-3/TRBV12-4
ASSTQVFNEKLF
>TRBJ1-3|NA|13|TRBV18
ASSPLAQVGHTIY
>TRBJ1-3|NA|12|TRBV7-2
ASSLVASGNTIY
>TRBJ2-7|NA|11|TRBV12-3/TRBV12-4
ASSLGANYEQY
>TRBJ1-1|TRBD1|13|TRBV6-6
ASTSRGTGVTEAF
>TRBJ1-2|TRBD1|14|TRBV6-6
ASNRQGAITNYGYT
>TRBJ1-3|NA|12|TRBV28
ASTLGGAGNTIY
>TRBJ1-2|NA|10|TRBV7-2
ATSREGYGYT
>TRBJ2-7|NA|12|TRBV6-6
ASIMGPSSYEQY
>TRBJ2-2|TRBD1|11|TRBV20-1
SADGQAPGELF
>TRBJ1-1|NA|13|TRBV10-3
AISESWGRGTEAF
>TRBJ2-7|NA|11|TRBV29-1
SVSPGGSYEQY
>TRBJ1-1|TRBD1|12|TRBV5-5
ASSLGDRNTEAF
>TRBJ1-6|TRBD1|13|TRBV7-2
ASSASGTGLTTLH
>TRBJ2-1|TRBD2|14|TRBV7-2
ASSLLGAGDYNEQF
>TRBJ2-3|TRBD2|15|TRBV5-4
ASSKISVASGADTQY
>TRBJ2-2|NA|13|TRBV18
ASSLYQGNTGELF
>TRBJ2-3|NA|13|TRBV19
ASSIARGSTDTQY
>TRBJ1-3|NA|11|TRBV10-3
AISERTGNTIY
>TRBJ1-4|NA|13|TRBV7-9
ASSPSGISNEKLF
>TRBJ1-3|NA|10|TRBV18
ASSPLENTIY
>TRBJ2-3|NA|10|TRBV7-2
ASSLNADTQY
>TRBJ1-1|NA|10|TRBV20-1
SAIRQNTEAF
>TRBJ1-3|NA|11|TRBV25-1
ASSEYGRNTIY
>TRBJ2-1|NA|12|TRBV20-1
SAGGASTYNEQF
>TRBJ1-5|NA|12|TRBV2
ASSGGSGSQPQH
>TRBJ1-2|NA|11|TRBV25-1
ASSESKDYGYT
>TRBJ1-1|NA|12|TRBV6-1
ASSERPPGLEAF
>TRBJ1-3|NA|12|TRBV6-5
ASSFNRVTNTIY
>TRBJ1-4|TRBD1|13|TRBV18
ASSPQGATNEKLF
>TRBJ2-7|NA|9|TRBV6-5
ASRFKYEQY
>TRBJ1-2|NA|10|TRBV9
ASSRALTGYT
>TRBJ1-1|TRBD1|12|TRBV12-3/TRBV12-4
ASSRTGSWTEAF
>TRBJ1-3|NA|12|TRBV12-3/TRBV12-4
ASSFAGLGNTIY
>TRBJ1-2|NA|10|TRBV20-1
SAVTRGGGYT
>TRBJ2-5|TRBD1|13|TRBV29-1
SVVEDRGTQETQY
>TRBJ2-1|TRBD2|13|TRBV20-1
SAGGGGSSYNEQF
>NA|TRBD1|16|TRBV18
ASSPGGPGQSLFGGYT
>TRBJ1-2|NA|11|TRBV7-9
ASSSYWSKGYT
>TRBJ1-2|NA|12|TRBV3-2
ASSFQGVSDGYT
>TRBJ1-2|NA|12|TRBV7-2
ASSSYTPNYGYT
>TRBJ2-7|NA|11|TRBV2
ASRRRDAYEQY
>TRBJ2-1|NA|13|TRBV27
ASSFTGSSYNEQF
>TRBJ1-2|NA|11|TRBV5-4
ASSLEQGGGYT